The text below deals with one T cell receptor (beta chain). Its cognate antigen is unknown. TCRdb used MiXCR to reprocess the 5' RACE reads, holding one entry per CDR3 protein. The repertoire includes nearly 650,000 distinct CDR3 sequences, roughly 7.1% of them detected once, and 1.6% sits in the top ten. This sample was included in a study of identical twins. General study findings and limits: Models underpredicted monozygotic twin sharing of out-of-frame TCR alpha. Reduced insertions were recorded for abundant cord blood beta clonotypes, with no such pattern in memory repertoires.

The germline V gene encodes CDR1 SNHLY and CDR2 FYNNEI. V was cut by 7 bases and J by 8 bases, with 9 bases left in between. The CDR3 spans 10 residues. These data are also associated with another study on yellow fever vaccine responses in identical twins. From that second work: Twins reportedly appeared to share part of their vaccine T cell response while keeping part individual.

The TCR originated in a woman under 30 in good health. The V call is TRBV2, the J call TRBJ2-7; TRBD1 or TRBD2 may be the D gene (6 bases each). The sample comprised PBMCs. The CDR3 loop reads CASIGGKQYV. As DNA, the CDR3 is TGTGCCAGCATCGGGGGCAAGCAGTACGTC.